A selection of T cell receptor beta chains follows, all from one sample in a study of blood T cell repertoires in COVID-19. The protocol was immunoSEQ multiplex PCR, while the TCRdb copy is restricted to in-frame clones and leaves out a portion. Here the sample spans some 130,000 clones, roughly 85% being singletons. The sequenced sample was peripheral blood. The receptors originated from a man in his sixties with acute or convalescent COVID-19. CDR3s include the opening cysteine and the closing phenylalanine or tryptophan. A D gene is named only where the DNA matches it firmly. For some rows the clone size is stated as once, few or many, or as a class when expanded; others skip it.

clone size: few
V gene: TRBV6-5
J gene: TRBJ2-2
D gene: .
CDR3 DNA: TGTGCCAGCAGCTTAGTCACCGGGGAGCTGTTTTTT
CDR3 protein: CASSLVTGELFF

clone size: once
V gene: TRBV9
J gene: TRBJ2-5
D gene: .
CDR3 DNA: TGTGCCAGCAGCGTAGGGGGCAGGGGTTGGGAGACCCAGTACTTC
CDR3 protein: CASSVGGRGWETQYF

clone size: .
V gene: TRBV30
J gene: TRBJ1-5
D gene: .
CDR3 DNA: TGTGCCTGGAGTGCATATACAGGGAGTATAGGTCAGCCCCAGCATTTT
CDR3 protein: CAWSAYTGSIGQPQHF

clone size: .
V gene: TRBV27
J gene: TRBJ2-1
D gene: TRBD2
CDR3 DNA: TGTGCCAGCAGTACGCTCGGGGGGAGCTCCTACAATGAGCAGTTCTTC
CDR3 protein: CASSTLGGSSYNEQFF

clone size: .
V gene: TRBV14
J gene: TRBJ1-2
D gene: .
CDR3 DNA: TGTGCCAGCAGCCAAAGCGGAAACCGGAGCCATGGCTACACCTTC
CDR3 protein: CASSQSGNRSHGYTF

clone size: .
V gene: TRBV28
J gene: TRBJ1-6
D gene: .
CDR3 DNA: TGTGCCAGCAGTTTAACAGCTAATTCACCCCTCCACTTT
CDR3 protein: CASSLTANSPLHF

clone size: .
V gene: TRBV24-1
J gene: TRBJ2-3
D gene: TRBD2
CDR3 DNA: TGTGCCACCAGTGATAGACTAGCGGGAGACTCAGATACGCAGTATTTT
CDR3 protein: CATSDRLAGDSDTQYF

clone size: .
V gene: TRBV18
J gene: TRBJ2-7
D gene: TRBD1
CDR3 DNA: TGTGCCAGCTCACCCGGACAGGGGAGCTCCTACGAGCAGTACTTC
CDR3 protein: CASSPGQGSSYEQYF

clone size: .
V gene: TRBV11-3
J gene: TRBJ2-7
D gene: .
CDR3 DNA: TGTGCCAGCAGCTTAGAGGCAGGGGCCGAGCAGTACTTC
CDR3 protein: CASSLEAGAEQYF

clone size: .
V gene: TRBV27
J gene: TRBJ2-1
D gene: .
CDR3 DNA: TGTGCCAGCAGTTTATACCCTAGCAGCGGTGAGCAGTTCTTC
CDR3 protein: CASSLYPSSGEQFF

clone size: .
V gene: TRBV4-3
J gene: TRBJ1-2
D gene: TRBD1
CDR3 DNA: TGCGCCAGCAGCCAAGATGGCGGGACAGGGGTAGACGGCTACACCTTC
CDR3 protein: CASSQDGGTGVDGYTF

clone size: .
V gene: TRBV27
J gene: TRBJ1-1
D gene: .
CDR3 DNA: TGTGCCAGCAGTTTCAACGGGGGGGTCGGAGCTTTCTTT
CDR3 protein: CASSFNGGVGAFF

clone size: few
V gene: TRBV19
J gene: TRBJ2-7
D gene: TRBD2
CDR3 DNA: TGTGCCAGTAGTATCGGGACGGGAGGATACGAGCAGTACTTC
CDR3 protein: CASSIGTGGYEQYF

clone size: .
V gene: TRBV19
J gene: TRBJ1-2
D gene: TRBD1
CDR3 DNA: TGTGCCAGTACCGCAGGGGGGTACAGCTTCTATGGCTACACCTTC
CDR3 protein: CASTAGGYSFYGYTF

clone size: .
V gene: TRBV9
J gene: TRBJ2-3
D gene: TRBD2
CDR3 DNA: TGTGCCAGCAGCGCCAATGGGTTGGGACTAGCGGGACCCACAGATACGCAGTATTTT
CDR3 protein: CASSANGLGLAGPTDTQYF

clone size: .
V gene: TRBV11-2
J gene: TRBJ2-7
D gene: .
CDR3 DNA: TGTGCCAGCAGCTTAGCCGGGAGCACAGGGGACGAGCAGTACTTC
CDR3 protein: CASSLAGSTGDEQYF

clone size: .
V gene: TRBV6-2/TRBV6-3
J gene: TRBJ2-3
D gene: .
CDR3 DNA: TGTGCCAGCAGTTACTCACGGGGTGCTGGAACAGATACGCAGTATTTT
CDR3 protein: CASSYSRGAGTDTQYF

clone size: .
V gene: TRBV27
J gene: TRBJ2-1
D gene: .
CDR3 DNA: TGTGCCAGCAGTTCCAGGATATTCAATGAGCAGTTCTTC
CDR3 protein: CASSSRIFNEQFF

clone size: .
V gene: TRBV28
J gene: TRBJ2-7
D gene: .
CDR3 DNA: TGTGCCAGCAGTTTGTCCCTGAGGGAGCAGTACTTC
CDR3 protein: CASSLSLREQYF

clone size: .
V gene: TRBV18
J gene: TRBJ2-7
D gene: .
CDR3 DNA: TGTGCCAGCTCACCACGGGGACACTCCCCGAGCTCCTACGAGCAGTACTTC
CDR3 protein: CASSPRGHSPSSYEQYF

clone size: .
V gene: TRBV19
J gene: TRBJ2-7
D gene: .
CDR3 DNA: TGTGCCAGTAGCCAAATCCGGGCCCCGGGATCCTACGAGCAGTACTTC
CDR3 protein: CASSQIRAPGSYEQYF

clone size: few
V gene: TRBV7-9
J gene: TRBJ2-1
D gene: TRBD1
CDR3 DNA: TGTGCCAGCAGATCCGGGACAGGGTCAGCTGAGCAGTTCTTC
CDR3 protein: CASRSGTGSAEQFF